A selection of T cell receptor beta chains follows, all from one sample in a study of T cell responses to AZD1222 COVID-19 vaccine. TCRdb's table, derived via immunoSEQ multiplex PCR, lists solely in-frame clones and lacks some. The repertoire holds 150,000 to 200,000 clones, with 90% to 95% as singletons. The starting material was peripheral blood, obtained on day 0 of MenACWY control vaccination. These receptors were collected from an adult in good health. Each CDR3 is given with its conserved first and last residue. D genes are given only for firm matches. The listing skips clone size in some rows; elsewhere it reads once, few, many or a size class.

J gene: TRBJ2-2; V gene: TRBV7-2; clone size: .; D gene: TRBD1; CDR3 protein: CASSFLPGQGAGELFF; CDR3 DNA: TGTGCCAGCAGCTTTCTCCCGGGACAGGGGGCCGGGGAGCTGTTTTTT
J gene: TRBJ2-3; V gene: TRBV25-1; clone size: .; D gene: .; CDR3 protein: CASSASGLALEYF; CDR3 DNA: TGTGCCAGCAGTGCCTCGGGACTGGCACTGGAGTATTTT
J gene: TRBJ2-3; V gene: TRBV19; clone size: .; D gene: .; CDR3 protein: CASSIWTGSTDTQYF; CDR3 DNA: TGTGCCAGTAGTATATGGACTGGGAGCACAGATACGCAGTATTTT
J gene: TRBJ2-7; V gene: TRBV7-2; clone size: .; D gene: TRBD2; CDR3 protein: CASSLGLAGGGSYEQYF; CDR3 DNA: TGTGCCAGCAGCTTAGGACTAGCGGGAGGTGGGTCCTACGAGCAGTACTTC
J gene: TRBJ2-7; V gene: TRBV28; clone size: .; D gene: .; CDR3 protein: CASMIPYEQYF; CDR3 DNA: TGTGCCAGCATGATCCCCTACGAGCAGTACTTC
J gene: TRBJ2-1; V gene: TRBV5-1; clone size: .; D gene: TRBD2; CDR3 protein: CASSLEGGLAGVREQFF; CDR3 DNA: TGCGCCAGCAGCTTGGAAGGGGGACTAGCGGGAGTTCGCGAGCAGTTCTTC
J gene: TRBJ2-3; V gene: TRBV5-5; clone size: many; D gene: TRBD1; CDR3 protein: CASSLEGQGADTQYF; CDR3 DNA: TGTGCCAGCAGCTTGGAGGGACAGGGGGCAGATACGCAGTATTTT
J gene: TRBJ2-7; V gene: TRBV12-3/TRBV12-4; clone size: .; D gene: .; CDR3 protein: CASRRTGGEQYF; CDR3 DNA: TGTGCCAGCAGGCGCACCGGGGGCGAGCAGTACTTC
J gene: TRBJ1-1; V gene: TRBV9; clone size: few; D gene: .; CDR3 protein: CASSKGGEVGNTEAFF; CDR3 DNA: TGTGCCAGCAGTAAAGGAGGGGAAGTAGGGAACACTGAAGCTTTCTTT
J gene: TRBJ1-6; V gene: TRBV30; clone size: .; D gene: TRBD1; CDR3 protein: CAWSTGQFSSALHF; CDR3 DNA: TGTGCCTGGAGTACGGGACAGTTTAGTAGTGCCCTCCACTTT
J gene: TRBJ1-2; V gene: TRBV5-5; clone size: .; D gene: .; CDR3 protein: CASSYSQGYTF; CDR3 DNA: TGTGCCAGCAGCTACAGTCAGGGCTACACCTTC
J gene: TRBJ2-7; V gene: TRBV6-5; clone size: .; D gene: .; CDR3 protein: CASRLDLTYEQYF; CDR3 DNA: TGTGCCAGCAGGCTAGATCTTACCTACGAGCAGTACTTC
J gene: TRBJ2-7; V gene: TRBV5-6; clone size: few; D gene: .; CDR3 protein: CASSFGQTYEQYF; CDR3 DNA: TGTGCCAGCAGCTTCGGACAGACCTACGAGCAGTACTTC
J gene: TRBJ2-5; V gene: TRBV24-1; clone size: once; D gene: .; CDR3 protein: CATSDLGTGGGETQYF; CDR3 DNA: TGTGCCACCAGTGATTTAGGTACGGGGGGCGGAGAGACCCAGTACTTC
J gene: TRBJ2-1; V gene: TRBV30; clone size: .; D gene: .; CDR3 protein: CAWSVQRAQFF; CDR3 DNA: TGTGCCTGGAGTGTACAAAGGGCGCAATTCTTC
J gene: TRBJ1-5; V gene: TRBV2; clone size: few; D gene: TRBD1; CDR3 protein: CASMGTGRNQPQHF; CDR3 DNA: TGTGCCAGCATGGGGACAGGGCGCAATCAGCCCCAGCATTTT
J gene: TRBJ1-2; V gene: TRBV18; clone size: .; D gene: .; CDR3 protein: CASSHLRERDGYTF; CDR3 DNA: TGTGCCAGCTCGCACCTACGGGAAAGAGATGGCTACACCTTC
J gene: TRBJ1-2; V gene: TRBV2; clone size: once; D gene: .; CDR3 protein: CASSDQDGLWGYTF; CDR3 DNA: TGTGCCAGCAGTGATCAGGACGGCCTCTGGGGCTACACCTTC
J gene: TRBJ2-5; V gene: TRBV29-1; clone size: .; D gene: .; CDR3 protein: CSVAYETQYF; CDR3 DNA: TGCAGCGTTGCTTACGAGACCCAGTACTTC
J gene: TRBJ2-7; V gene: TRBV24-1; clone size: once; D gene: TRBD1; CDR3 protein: CATSDTRDRGHEQYF; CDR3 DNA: TGTGCCACCAGTGATACGAGGGACAGGGGCCACGAGCAGTACTTC
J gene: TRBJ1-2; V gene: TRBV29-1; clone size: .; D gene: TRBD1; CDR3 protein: CSERTGQWGYTF; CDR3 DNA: TGCAGCGAGCGGACAGGGCAGTGGGGCTACACCTTC
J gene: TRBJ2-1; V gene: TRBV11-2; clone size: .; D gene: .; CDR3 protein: CASSSRVFEQFF; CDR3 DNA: TGTGCCAGCAGCTCTAGGGTTTTTGAGCAGTTCTTC
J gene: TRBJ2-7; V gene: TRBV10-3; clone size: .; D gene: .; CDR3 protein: CASQPGAGYEQYF; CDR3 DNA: TGTGCCAGTCAGCCCGGGGCGGGGTACGAGCAGTACTTC
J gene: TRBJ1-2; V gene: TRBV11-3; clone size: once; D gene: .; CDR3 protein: CASSLGRSNGYTF; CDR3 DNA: TGTGCCAGCAGCTTAGGGAGGAGCAATGGCTACACCTTC
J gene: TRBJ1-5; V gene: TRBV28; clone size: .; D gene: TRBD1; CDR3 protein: CASTRDRTNQPQHF; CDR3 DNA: TGTGCCAGCACCCGGGACAGGACGAATCAGCCCCAGCATTTT
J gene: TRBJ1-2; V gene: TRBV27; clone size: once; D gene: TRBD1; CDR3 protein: CASRSTGGPYGYTF; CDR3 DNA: TGTGCCAGCAGATCAACAGGGGGTCCCTATGGCTACACCTTC